The 11 T cell receptor beta chains in this list originate from one sample, sequenced in a study of OX40 agonist ivuxolimab in advanced cancers. Profiling relied on immunoSEQ multiplex PCR, and the TCRdb table lists in-frame clones only, not all of them. The sample has more than 85,000 clones, less than 95% seen once. The source was CD4+ or CD8+ T cells sorted from blood, collected in a trial of the OX40 agonist ivuxolimab. These receptor sequences come from an adult with an advanced solid tumor such as melanoma, head and neck, liver or kidney cancer.

The V gene is TRBV4-1, the J gene TRBJ2-1, with 8 bases that match TRBD2. The length of the CDR3 is 16 residues. V trimming: 5 bases; J trimming: 5 bases; junction bases outside the gene matches: 11. CDR1 and CDR2 (germline): MGHRA, YSYEKL. This CDR3 reads CASSTTSGILNNEQFF. The CDR3 DNA is TGCGCCAGCAGCACAACTAGCGGAATCTTGAACAATGAGCAGTTCTTC.

The chain carries TRBV10-1 and TRBJ2-5, with D possibly matching TRBD2 (5 bases). Germline V lookup: CDR1 WNHNN, CDR2 SYGVQD (reference sequence). The CDR3 length is 13 residues. V was clipped by 4 bases and J by 7 bases, with 13 bases between them. The CDR3 bases are TGCGCCAGCAGTGGTAGTCTAGCTGGGACCCAGTACTTC. Translation: CASSGSLAGTQYF.

The V and J genes are TRBV18 and TRBJ1-1, with D perhaps matching TRBD1 (5 bases). The CDR3 has 13 residues. The V gene lost 1 base and the J gene lost 3 bases, with 6 bases spanning the gap. From germline, CDR1 is KGHSH and CDR2 LQKENI. In DNA, the CDR3 is TGTGCCAGCTCACCACTCAGGGACACTGAAGCTTTCTTT. It specifies CASSPLRDTEAFF.

V usage is TRBV18 and J usage is TRBJ2-3; 11 bases fit TRBD2. This CDR3 comprises 18 residues. Trimming at V came to 3 bases and at J to 3 bases, leaving 11 bases not matched to a gene. Looked up from germline, CDR1 is KGHSH and CDR2 is LQKENI. CDR3 nucleotides: TGTGCCAGCTCACCCCGAAGCGCTAGCGGGAGGTCGACAGATACGCAGTATTTT. Encoded protein: CASSPRSASGRSTDTQYF.

This chain joins TRBV2 and TRBJ2-7, with 7 bases matching TRBD1. This CDR3 spans 15 amino acids. The junction had 9 bases not matched to a gene; V was cut back by 4 bases and J by 3 bases. Per the germline V gene, CDR1 is SNHLY and CDR2 is FYNNEI. The CDR3 DNA reads TGTGCCAGCAGTGCCGGGACAGCATCTCTCTACGAGCAGTACTTC. Its translation: CASSAGTASLYEQYF. Together with reference TRBV2 and TRBJ2-7, the CDR3 gives the full variable domain: EPEVTQTPSHQVTQMGQEVILRCVPISNHLYFYWYRQILGQKVEFLVSFYNNEISEKSEIFDDQFSVERPDGSNFTLKIRSTKLEDSAMYFCASSAGTASLYEQYFGPGTRLTVT.

The CDR3 loop is CAISESMVTDTQYF. CDR3 sequence (DNA): TGTGCCATCAGTGAGTCGATGGTCACAGATACGCAGTATTTT. The chain carries TRBV10-3 and TRBJ2-3; D is uncertain. The length of the CDR3 is 14 residues. Trimming shortened V by 0 bases and J by 2 bases, and 6 bases separated the two germline ends. From germline, CDR1 is ENHRY and CDR2 SYGVKD.

The rearrangement uses TRBV6-5 and TRBJ2-3; a weak D match, TRBD2 (5 bases). Between the trimmed V and J ends, which lost 5 bases and 6 bases, there was a span of 9 bases. In germline, CDR1 is MNHEY, CDR2 SVGAGI. This CDR3 is built from 12 residues. CDR3 sequence: CASSRTADTQYF. The CDR3 nucleotides read TGTGCCAGCAGTCGGACTGCGGATACGCAGTATTTT.

The sample holds a few counts of this clone. This chain joins TRBV2 and TRBJ2-2; 11 bases are shared with TRBD1. Germline V gene lookup returns CDR1 SNHLY and CDR2 FYNNEI. Trimming took 8 bases from V and 1 from J; bases not matched to a gene: 9. The CDR3 is 17 residues long. For the CDR3, the DNA is TGTGCCAGCCCAGTGCCCGGGACAGGGGGGAACACCGGGGAGCTGTTTTTT. This gives the protein CASPVPGTGGNTGELFF.

V is TRBV30 and J is TRBJ2-3; D is possibly TRBD2 (5 bases). With 7 bases removed from V and 2 bases from J, the gap between germline ends came to 13 bases. Germline CDR1 is GTSNPN and CDR2 is SVGIG (reference sequence). CDR3 length equals 13 residues. CDR3 sequence reads: CASGGQITDTQYF. The DNA for the CDR3 is TGTGCCTCCGGAGGCCAAATCACAGATACGCAGTATTTT.

This chain uses TRBV18 with TRBJ1-5; D unclear. Germline-derived CDR1 and CDR2 are KGHSH and LQKENI. The CDR3 covers 13 residues. Between the trimmed V and J ends, which lost 3 bases and 5 bases, there was a span of 8 bases. This CDR3 reads CASSPHKDQPQHF. The CDR3 coding sequence is TGTGCCAGCTCACCTCACAAGGATCAGCCCCAGCATTTT.

J is TRBJ2-1 and V is TRBV19, with 14 bases aligning to TRBD2. In germline, CDR1 is LNHDA, CDR2 SQIVND (reference sequence). The CDR3 is 15 residues long. The junction had 7 bases not matched to a gene; V was cut back by 6 bases and J by 9 bases. CDR3 sequence (DNA): TGTGCCAGTAGGGAGACTAGCGGGAGGGCCGGTGAGCAGTTCTTC. It yields the protein CASRETSGRAGEQFF.